A selection of T cell receptor beta chains follows, all from one sample in a study of T cell responses to AZD1222 COVID-19 vaccine. Libraries were prepared by immunoSEQ multiplex PCR; TCRdb keeps only in-frame clonotypes and omits some of them. The profile shows under 150,000 clones, approximately 92% of them singletons. The sequencing here drew on peripheral blood, taken on day 0 of AZD1222 vaccination. The receptors originated from an adult in good health. The CDR3 runs from the conserved cysteine through the conserved F or W. The D gene is left open where the match is weak. The size field is filled for only some rows; it gives once, few, many or a size class.

size	J	V	D	CDR3	DNA
once	TRBJ1-6	TRBV18	TRBD1	CASSLNAQGGASNSPLHF	TGTGCCAGCTCACTTAACGCCCAGGGGGGCGCATCTAATTCACCCCTCCACTTT
-	TRBJ1-2	TRBV18	-	CASSPTRGSNYGYTF	TGTGCCAGCTCACCAACCAGGGGTTCTAACTATGGCTACACCTTC
once	TRBJ1-1	TRBV28	-	CASSLPFVTEAFF	TGTGCCAGCAGTCTACCCTTCGTCACTGAAGCTTTCTTT
-	TRBJ2-7	TRBV29-1	-	CSVMGEVEQYF	TGCAGCGTGATGGGGGAGGTGGAGCAGTACTTC
-	TRBJ1-1	TRBV6-5	TRBD1	CASSRGQTMNTEAFF	TGTGCCAGCAGCCGGGGACAGACCATGAACACTGAAGCTTTCTTT
-	TRBJ1-3	TRBV18	-	CASSPGWEGNTIYF	TGTGCCAGCTCACCAGGATGGGAAGGAAACACCATATATTTT
-	TRBJ2-7	TRBV30	-	CAWSVGEGYEQYF	TGTGCCTGGAGTGTAGGAGAAGGCTACGAGCAGTACTTC
-	TRBJ2-3	TRBV9	TRBD2	CASSITTSGRTDTQYF	TGTGCCAGCAGCATAACGACTAGCGGGAGAACAGATACGCAGTATTTT
-	TRBJ2-3	TRBV28	TRBD2	CASSLSQRGYTDTQYF	TGTGCCAGCAGTTTATCCCAGCGGGGGTACACAGATACGCAGTATTTT
-	TRBJ2-3	TRBV7-2	-	CASSLEPEDTQYF	TGTGCCAGCAGCTTGGAGCCGGAGGATACGCAGTATTTT
-	TRBJ2-7	TRBV2	-	CASSIQPGGVGEQYF	TGTGCCAGCAGTATCCAGCCCGGGGGCGTAGGCGAGCAGTACTTC
once	TRBJ2-7	TRBV11-2	TRBD2	CASSLTSGSSRSSYEQYF	TGTGCCAGCAGCCTTACTAGCGGGAGTTCCAGGAGCTCCTACGAGCAGTACTTC
-	TRBJ1-2	TRBV20-1	-	CSARTIYGYTF	TGCAGTGCAAGGACAATCTATGGCTACACCTTC
-	TRBJ2-2	TRBV7-3	TRBD2	CASAAGGSGELFF	TGTGCCAGTGCTGCGGGAGGGTCCGGGGAGCTGTTTTTT
-	TRBJ2-1	TRBV7-3	TRBD2	CASSLGRTSSEQFF	TGTGCCAGCAGCTTAGGGAGGACTAGTAGTGAGCAGTTCTTC
once	TRBJ2-1	TRBV6-1	-	CASSEVGSVEQFF	TGTGCCAGCAGTGAAGTCGGGTCGGTTGAGCAGTTCTTC
-	TRBJ2-7	TRBV6-5	TRBD2	CASSYSASGTYEQYF	TGTGCCAGCAGTTACTCGGCGAGCGGGACCTACGAGCAGTACTTC
-	TRBJ2-7	TRBV7-2	TRBD2	CASSLSGGISGHEQYF	TGTGCCAGCAGCTTATCCGGGGGGATTAGTGGCCACGAGCAGTACTTC
-	TRBJ2-7	TRBV5-6	-	CASSLFGYEQYF	TGTGCCAGCAGCTTGTTTGGCTACGAGCAGTACTTC
-	TRBJ1-5	TRBV2	TRBD1	CASSVSQGEYQPQHF	TGTGCCAGCAGTGTCTCACAGGGGGAGTATCAGCCCCAGCATTTT
few	TRBJ2-7	TRBV5-1	-	CASSLGTRSYEQYF	TGCGCCAGCAGCTTAGGGACCCGTTCCTACGAGCAGTACTTC
-	TRBJ1-2	TRBV7-8	-	CASSDKLIGSGYTF	TGTGCCAGCAGCGATAAACTGATTGGCAGTGGCTACACCTTC
-	TRBJ2-1	TRBV3-1/TRBV3-2	-	CASSQGQGPYNEQFF	TGTGCCAGCAGCCAGGGCCAGGGCCCCTACAATGAGCAGTTCTTC
-	TRBJ2-1	TRBV7-3	-	CASSPHGGVNEQFF	TGTGCCAGCAGCCCCCACGGAGGGGTAAATGAGCAGTTCTTC
-	TRBJ2-1	TRBV6-5	-	CASSYSGRTYNEQFF	TGTGCCAGCAGTTACTCTGGGAGAACCTACAATGAGCAGTTCTTC
-	TRBJ1-3	TRBV19	-	CASTSPRSSGNTIYF	TGTGCCAGTACTAGTCCTCGGAGCTCTGGAAACACCATATATTTT
-	TRBJ2-7	TRBV19	TRBD1	CASSIRGGTGGSEQYF	TGTGCCAGTAGTATCCGGGGCGGGACAGGGGGCAGCGAGCAGTACTTC
-	TRBJ1-6	TRBV3-1/TRBV3-2	-	CASSPHRDLSYNSPLHF	TGTGCCAGCAGCCCCCACAGGGACCTCTCCTATAATTCACCCCTCCACTTT
-	TRBJ2-7	TRBV9	TRBD2	CASSRLAGEQYF	TGTGCCAGCAGCAGACTAGCTGGTGAGCAGTACTTC
-	TRBJ2-2	TRBV19	-	CASSMWGAGGELFF	TGTGCCAGTAGTATGTGGGGGGCCGGCGGGGAGCTGTTTTTT
once	TRBJ1-1	TRBV27	-	CASTPIDDRSEAFF	TGTGCCAGCACTCCGATCGACGACAGGTCCGAAGCTTTCTTT
once	TRBJ2-2	TRBV19	-	CASSASISRGELFF	TGTGCCAGTAGTGCCTCTATCTCGCGCGGGGAGCTGTTTTTT
-	TRBJ2-1	TRBV28	-	CASRQGGSYNEQFF	TGTGCCAGCCGTCAAGGGGGGTCCTACAATGAGCAGTTCTTC
-	TRBJ2-6	TRBV5-6	-	CASSLAVGANVLTF	TGTGCCAGCAGCTTGGCCGTTGGGGCCAACGTCCTGACTTTC
-	TRBJ2-1	TRBV6-5	-	CASSTRKQGSYEQFF	TGTGCCAGCAGTACCCGTAAACAGGGATCCTATGAGCAGTTCTTC
-	TRBJ1-5	TRBV7-2	-	CASSLVSGYDQPQHF	TGTGCCAGCAGCTTAGTCTCAGGGTATGATCAGCCCCAGCATTTT
-	TRBJ2-7	TRBV10-3	-	CAISEGGQAYEQYF	TGTGCCATCAGTGAGGGGGGGCAGGCCTACGAGCAGTACTTC
-	TRBJ1-6	TRBV5-6	-	CASSLYDRLRSPLHF	TGTGCCAGCAGCTTGTACGACAGACTACGGTCACCCCTCCACTTT
-	TRBJ1-1	TRBV28	-	CASRAEVGGGDAFF	TGTGCCAGCAGGGCCGAGGTAGGGGGAGGGGACGCTTTCTTT
few	TRBJ1-2	TRBV27	-	CASSLQGSLGGYTF	TGTGCCAGCAGTTTACAGGGGTCATTAGGAGGCTACACCTTC
-	TRBJ2-7	TRBV5-8	TRBD2	CASSFSGGPGYEQYF	TGTGCCAGCAGCTTTAGCGGGGGCCCAGGCTACGAGCAGTACTTC
-	TRBJ2-7	TRBV10-3	TRBD2	CAISGPTSGRAFRDEQYF	TGTGCCATCAGTGGGCCCACTAGCGGGAGGGCCTTTCGGGACGAGCAGTACTTC
once	TRBJ2-6	TRBV5-4	-	CATLQLGSGANVLTF	TGTGCCACCCTGCAGTTGGGCTCTGGGGCCAACGTCCTGACTTTC
-	TRBJ1-1	TRBV5-1	-	CASSSRAGTMNTEAFF	TGCGCCAGCAGCTCGCGAGCAGGGACGATGAACACTGAAGCTTTCTTT
-	TRBJ2-2	TRBV7-9	TRBD2	CASSITGTSGIKRNTGELFF	TGTGCCAGCAGCATAACCGGGACTAGCGGGATAAAAAGGAACACCGGGGAGCTGTTTTTT
-	TRBJ2-6	TRBV27	-	CASSLLSRAGPSRSGANVLTF	TGTGCCAGCAGTTTATTAAGTAGGGCAGGGCCGTCTCGCTCTGGGGCCAACGTCCTGACTTTC
-	TRBJ1-2	TRBV5-6	TRBD1	CASSGGQGAGGYTF	TGTGCCAGCAGCGGAGGACAGGGGGCGGGAGGCTACACCTTC
-	TRBJ1-5	TRBV3-1/TRBV3-2	-	CASSQGQQPQHF	TGTGCCAGCAGCCAAGGACAGCAGCCCCAGCATTTT
-	TRBJ2-7	TRBV6-5	TRBD2	CASSYLGSGRVYEQYF	TGTGCCAGCAGTTATTTAGGGAGCGGGAGAGTTTACGAGCAGTACTTC
-	TRBJ2-2	TRBV4-2	-	CASSQMTGATNTGELFF	TGTGCCAGCAGCCAAATGACAGGCGCAACGAACACCGGGGAGCTGTTTTTT
once	TRBJ2-7	TRBV4-1	-	CASSPRAYSSYEQYF	TGCGCCAGCAGCCCTCGGGCTTATAGCTCCTACGAGCAGTACTTC
-	TRBJ2-2	TRBV6-5	-	CASSRTGELFF	TGTGCCAGCAGCAGGACCGGGGAGCTGTTTTTT
once	TRBJ1-1	TRBV19	-	CASSILGLGTEAFF	TGTGCCAGTAGTATCCTGGGGTTGGGCACTGAAGCTTTCTTT